This T cell receptor beta chain was sequenced during a study of persistence of HIV-infected CD4 T cells. On the study more broadly: Median time on suppressive ART was about eight years. Points from the study as a whole: Within sorted populations, more oligoclonal TCRs accompanied more oligoclonal proviruses.

Sequencing used immunoSEQ version 4 in survey mode. TCRdb's copy holds only in-frame clones and misses some; the assay was immunoSEQ multiplex PCR. This table holds 25,000 to 30,000 clones, more than 75% found once. Turning to this clone: The antigen remains unidentified.

Lysates of CMV-infected fibroblasts at 10 ug/mL stimulated these cells. CD40L-negative CD69-negative CD45RO-high memory CD4+ T cells were sorted as populations depleted of antigen-responding cells. PBMCs were depleted of CD8+ T cells before stimulation. This clonotype originated in an adult woman with HIV who was CMV-seropositive. Here the sequenced sample was CD4+ T cells sorted from PBMCs after 18-hour stimulation, taken from a patient who received antiretroviral therapy.

The CDR3 DNA is TGCAGCGTTGGGACTAGCCCGGGGGAGACCCAGTACTTC. Residues: CSVGTSPGETQYF. The V gene is TRBV29-1, the J gene TRBJ2-5, with TRBD2 matching 8 bases. CDR1 is SQVTM, CDR2 ANQGSEA, per germline. V lost 4 bases and J lost 5; bases outside the gene matches: 6. The CDR3 spans 13 residues.